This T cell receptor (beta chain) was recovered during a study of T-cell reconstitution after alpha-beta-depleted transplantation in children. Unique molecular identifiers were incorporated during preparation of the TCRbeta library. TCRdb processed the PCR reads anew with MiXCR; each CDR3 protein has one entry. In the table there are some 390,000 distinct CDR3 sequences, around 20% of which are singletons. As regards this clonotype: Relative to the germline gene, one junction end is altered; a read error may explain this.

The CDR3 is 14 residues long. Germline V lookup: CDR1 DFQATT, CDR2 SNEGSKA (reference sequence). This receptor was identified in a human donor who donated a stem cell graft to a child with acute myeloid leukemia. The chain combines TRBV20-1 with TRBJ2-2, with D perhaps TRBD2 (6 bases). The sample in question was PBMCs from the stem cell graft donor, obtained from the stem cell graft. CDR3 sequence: CSVRDSGSTGELFF. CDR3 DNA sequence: TGCAGTGTTAGAGATAGCGGTTCTACCGGGGAGCTGTTTTTT.